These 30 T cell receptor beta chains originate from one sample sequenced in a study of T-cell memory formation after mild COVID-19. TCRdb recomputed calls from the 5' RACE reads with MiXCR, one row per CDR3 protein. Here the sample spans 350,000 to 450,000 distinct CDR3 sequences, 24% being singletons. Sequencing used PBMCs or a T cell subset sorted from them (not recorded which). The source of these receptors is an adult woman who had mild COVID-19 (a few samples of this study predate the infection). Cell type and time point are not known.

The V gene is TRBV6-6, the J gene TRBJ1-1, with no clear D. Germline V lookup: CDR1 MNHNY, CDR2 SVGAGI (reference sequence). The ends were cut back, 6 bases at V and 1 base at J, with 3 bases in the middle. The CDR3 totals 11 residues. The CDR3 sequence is CASRANTEAFF. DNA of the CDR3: TGTGCCAGCAGGGCGAACACTGAAGCTTTCTTT.

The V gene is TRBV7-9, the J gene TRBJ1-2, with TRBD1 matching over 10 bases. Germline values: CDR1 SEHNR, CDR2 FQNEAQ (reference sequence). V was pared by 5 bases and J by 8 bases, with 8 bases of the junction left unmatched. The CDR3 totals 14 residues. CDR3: CASSVRGQGEGYTF. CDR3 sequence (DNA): TGTGCCAGCAGCGTCCGTGGACAGGGGGAAGGCTACACCTTC.

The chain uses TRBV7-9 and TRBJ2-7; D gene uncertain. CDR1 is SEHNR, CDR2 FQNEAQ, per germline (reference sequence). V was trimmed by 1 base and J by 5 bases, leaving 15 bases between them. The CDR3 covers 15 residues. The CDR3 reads CASSLVVKAAHEQYF. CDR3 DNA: TGTGCCAGCAGCTTAGTGGTAAAGGCGGCCCACGAGCAGTACTTC.

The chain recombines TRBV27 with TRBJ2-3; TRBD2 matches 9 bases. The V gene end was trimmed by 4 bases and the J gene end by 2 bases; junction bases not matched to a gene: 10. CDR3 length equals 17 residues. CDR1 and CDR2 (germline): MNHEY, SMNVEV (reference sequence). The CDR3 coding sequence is TGTGCCAGCAGTTCCCCTACTAGCGGGCGCTTCACAGATACGCAGTATTTT. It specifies CASSSPTSGRFTDTQYF.

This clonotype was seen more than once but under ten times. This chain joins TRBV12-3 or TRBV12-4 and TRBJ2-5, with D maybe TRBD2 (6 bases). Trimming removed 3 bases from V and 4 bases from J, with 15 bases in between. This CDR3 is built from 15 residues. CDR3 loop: CASSFERARRETQYF. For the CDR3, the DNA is TGTGCCAGCAGTTTTGAGCGGGCCCGGAGAGAGACCCAGTACTTC.

The CDR3 nucleotides read TGTGCCACCGGCGGGACAGCTGGAAACACCATATATTTT. Encoded protein: CATGGTAGNTIYF. V is TRBV10-3 and J is TRBJ1-3; 7 bases align to TRBD1. J lost 2 bases, V lost 10 bases, and 5 bases had no gene match. The V gene's germline CDR1 is ENHRY and CDR2 SYGVKD. The CDR3 totals 13 residues.

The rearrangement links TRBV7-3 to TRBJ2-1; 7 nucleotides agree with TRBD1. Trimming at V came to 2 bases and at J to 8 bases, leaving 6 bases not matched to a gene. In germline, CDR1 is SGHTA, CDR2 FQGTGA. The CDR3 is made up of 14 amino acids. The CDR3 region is CASSLSRDRDEQFF. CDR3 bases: TGTGCCAGCAGCTTATCTCGCGACAGGGATGAGCAGTTCTTC.

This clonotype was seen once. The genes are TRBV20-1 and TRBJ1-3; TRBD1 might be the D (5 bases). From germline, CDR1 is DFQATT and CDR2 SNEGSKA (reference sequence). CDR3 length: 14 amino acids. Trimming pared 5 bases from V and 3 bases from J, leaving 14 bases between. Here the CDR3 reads CSAGRGGYGNTIYF. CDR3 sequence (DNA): TGCAGTGCTGGGAGGGGAGGCTATGGAAACACCATATATTTT.

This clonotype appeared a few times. The CDR3 protein is CASSKSYTQETQYF. DNA for the CDR3: TGTGCCAGCAGCAAATCCTATACGCAAGAGACCCAGTACTTC. The chain is built from TRBV7-2 and TRBJ2-5; D unclear. The CDR3 has 14 amino acids. Trimming took off 5 bases at V and 2 bases at J, with 12 bases between the two ends. From germline, CDR1 is SGHTA and CDR2 FQGNSA.

CDR3 DNA sequence: TGCGCCAGCAGCTTGGGGCATTTCAGGGTGAACACTGAAGCTTTCTTT. Its translation is CASSLGHFRVNTEAFF. The rearrangement uses TRBV5-1 and TRBJ1-1; D is possibly TRBD1 (5 bases). The length of the CDR3 is 16 residues. The V gene's germline CDR1 is SGHRS and CDR2 YFSETQ. V lost 0 bases and J lost 0, with 12 bases in between.

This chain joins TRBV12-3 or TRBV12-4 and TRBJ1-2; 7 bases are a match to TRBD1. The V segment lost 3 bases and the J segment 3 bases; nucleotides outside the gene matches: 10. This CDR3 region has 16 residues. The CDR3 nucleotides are TGTGCCAGCAGTTTCGCGCCAGGGGGACGCGACTATGGCTACACCTTC. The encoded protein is CASSFAPGGRDYGYTF.

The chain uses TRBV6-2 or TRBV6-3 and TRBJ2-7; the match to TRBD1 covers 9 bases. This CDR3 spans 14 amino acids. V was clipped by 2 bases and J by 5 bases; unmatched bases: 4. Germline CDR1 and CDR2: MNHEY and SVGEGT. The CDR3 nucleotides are TGTGCCAGCAGTTACAGGACAGGGGTCCACGAGCAGTACTTC. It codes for CASSYRTGVHEQYF.

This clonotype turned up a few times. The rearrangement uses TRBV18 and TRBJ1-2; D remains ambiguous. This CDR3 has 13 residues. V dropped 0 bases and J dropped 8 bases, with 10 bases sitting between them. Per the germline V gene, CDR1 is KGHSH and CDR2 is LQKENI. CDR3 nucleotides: TGTGCCAGCTCACCACCCCAATTAGGGGGCTACACCTTC. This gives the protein CASSPPQLGGYTF.

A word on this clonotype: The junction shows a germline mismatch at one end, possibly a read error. The CDR3 loop reads CASTSLSGGLAGYHF. CDR3 DNA sequence: TGCGCCAGCACTTCGCTCTCCGGCGGACTAGCGGGGTATCACTTC. V usage is TRBV5-1 and J usage is TRBJ2-7; 12 bases align to TRBD2. This CDR3 contains 15 residues. Germline V CDR1 and CDR2: SGHRS, YFSETQ.

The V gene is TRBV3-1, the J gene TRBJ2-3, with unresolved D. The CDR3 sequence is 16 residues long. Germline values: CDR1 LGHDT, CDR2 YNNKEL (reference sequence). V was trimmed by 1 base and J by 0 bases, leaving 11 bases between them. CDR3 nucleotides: TGTGCCAGCAGCCAAGGGCACATCCCTAGCACAGATACGCAGTATTTT. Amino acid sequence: CASSQGHIPSTDTQYF.

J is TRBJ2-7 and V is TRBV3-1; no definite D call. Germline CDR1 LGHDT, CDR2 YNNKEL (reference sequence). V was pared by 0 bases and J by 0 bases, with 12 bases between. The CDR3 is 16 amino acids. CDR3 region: CASSQESRRASYEQYF. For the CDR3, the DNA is TGTGCCAGCAGCCAAGAATCACGGAGAGCCTCCTACGAGCAGTACTTC.

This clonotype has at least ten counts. The DNA for the CDR3 is TGTGCCAGCAGTGAAGATGGGGAGTCCACTGAAGCTTTCTTT. This codes for CASSEDGESTEAFF. The chain couples TRBV6-1 to TRBJ1-1; D unclear. There are 14 residues in the CDR3. The germline gives CDR1 MNHNS, CDR2 SASEGT. V was cut by 1 base and J by 4 bases, with 10 bases left in between.

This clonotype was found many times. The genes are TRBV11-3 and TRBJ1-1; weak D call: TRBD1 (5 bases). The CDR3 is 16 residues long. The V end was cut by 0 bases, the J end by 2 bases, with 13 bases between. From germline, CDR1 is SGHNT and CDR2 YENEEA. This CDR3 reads CASSLDGRGGNTEAFF. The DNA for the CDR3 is TGTGCCAGCAGCTTAGATGGAAGGGGCGGTAACACTGAAGCTTTCTTT. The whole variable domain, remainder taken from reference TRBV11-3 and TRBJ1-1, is EAGVVQSPRYKIIEKKQPVAFWCNPISGHNTLYWYLQNLGQGPELLIRYENEEAVDDSQLPKDRFSAERLKGVDSTLKIQPAELGDSAVYLCASSLDGRGGNTEAFFGQGTRLTVV.

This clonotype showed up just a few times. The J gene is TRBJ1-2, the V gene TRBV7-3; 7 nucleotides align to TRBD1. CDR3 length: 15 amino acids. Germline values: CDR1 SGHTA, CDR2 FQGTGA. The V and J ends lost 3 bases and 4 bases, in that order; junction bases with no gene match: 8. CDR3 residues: CASSLTGQAGYGYTF. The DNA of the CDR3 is TGTGCCAGCAGCTTGACCGGACAGGCAGGCTATGGCTACACCTTC.

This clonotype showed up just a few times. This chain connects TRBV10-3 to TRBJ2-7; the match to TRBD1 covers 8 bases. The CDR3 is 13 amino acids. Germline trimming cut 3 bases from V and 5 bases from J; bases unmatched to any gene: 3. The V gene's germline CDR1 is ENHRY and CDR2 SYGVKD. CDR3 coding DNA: TGTGCCATCAGTGAACTACAGGGGGACGAGCAGTACTTC. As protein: CAISELQGDEQYF.

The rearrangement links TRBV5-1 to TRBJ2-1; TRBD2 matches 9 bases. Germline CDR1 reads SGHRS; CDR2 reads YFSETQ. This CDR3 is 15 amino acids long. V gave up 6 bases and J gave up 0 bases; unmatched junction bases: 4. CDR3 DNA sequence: TGCGCCAGCAAAACTAGCGGGTACTCCTACAATGAGCAGTTCTTC. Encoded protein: CASKTSGYSYNEQFF.

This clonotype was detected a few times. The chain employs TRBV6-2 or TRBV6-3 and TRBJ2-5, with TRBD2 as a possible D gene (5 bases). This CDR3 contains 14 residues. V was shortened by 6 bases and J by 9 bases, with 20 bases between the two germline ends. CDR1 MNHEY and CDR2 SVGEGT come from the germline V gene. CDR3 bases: TGTGCCAGCAGCTCTGACTCCGTCCGGCGGGCCCAGTACTTC. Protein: CASSSDSVRRAQYF.

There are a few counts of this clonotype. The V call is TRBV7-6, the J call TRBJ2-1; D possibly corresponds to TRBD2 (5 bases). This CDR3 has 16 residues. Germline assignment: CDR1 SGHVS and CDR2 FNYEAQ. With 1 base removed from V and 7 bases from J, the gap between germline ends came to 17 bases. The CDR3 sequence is CASSLEGLPSGNEQFF. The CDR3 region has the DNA TGTGCCAGCAGCTTAGAAGGGCTACCTTCGGGGAATGAGCAGTTCTTC.

CDR3 bases: TGTGCCAGCAGTGACTCGGGACAGAACTACAATGAGCAGTTCTTC. This sequence encodes CASSDSGQNYNEQFF. The chain recombines TRBV25-1 with TRBJ2-1, with 7 bases identical to TRBD1. This CDR3 region has 15 residues. Germline V gene sequence: CDR1 MGHDK, CDR2 SYGVNS. V was pared by 3 bases and J by 3 bases, with 5 bases of the junction left unmatched. The entire variable domain, with the rest obtained from reference TRBV25-1 and TRBJ2-1, is as follows: EADIYQTPRYLVIGTGKKITLECSQTMGHDKMYWYQQDPGMELHLIHYSYGVNSTEKGDLSSESTVSRIRTEHFPLTLESARPSHTSQYLCASSDSGQNYNEQFFGPGTRLTVL.

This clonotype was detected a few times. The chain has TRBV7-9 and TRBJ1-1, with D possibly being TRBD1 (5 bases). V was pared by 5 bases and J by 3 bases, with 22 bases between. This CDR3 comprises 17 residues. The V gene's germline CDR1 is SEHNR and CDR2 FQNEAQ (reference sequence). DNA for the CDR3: TGTGCCAGCAGCCCGACCCGGGGGGACGGGGAGGACACTGAAGCTTTCTTT. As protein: CASSPTRGDGEDTEAFF.

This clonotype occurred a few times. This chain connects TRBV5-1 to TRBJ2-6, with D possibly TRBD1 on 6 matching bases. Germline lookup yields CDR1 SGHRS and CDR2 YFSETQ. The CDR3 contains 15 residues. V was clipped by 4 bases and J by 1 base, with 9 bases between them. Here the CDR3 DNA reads TGCGCCAGCAGCACCAGGGGTTCTGGGGCCAACGTCCTGACTTTC. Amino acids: CASSTRGSGANVLTF.

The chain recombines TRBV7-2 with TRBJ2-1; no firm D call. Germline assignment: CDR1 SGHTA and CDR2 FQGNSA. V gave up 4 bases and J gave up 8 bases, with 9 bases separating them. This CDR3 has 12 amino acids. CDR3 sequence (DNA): TGTGCCAGCAGCTGGTATAGAGATGAGCAGTTCTTC. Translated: CASSWYRDEQFF.

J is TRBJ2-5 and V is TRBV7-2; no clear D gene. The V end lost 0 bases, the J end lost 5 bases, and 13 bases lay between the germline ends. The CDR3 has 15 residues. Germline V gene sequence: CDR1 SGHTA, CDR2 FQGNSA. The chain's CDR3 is CASSLAGRSEETQYF. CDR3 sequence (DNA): TGTGCCAGCAGCTTAGCAGGCAGGTCCGAGGAGACCCAGTACTTC.

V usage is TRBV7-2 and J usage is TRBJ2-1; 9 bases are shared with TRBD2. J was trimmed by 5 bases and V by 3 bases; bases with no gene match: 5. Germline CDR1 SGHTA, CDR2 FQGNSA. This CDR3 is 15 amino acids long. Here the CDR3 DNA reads TGTGCCAGCAGCTTGATGGCGGGGGGGAACAATGAGCAGTTCTTC. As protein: CASSLMAGGNNEQFF.

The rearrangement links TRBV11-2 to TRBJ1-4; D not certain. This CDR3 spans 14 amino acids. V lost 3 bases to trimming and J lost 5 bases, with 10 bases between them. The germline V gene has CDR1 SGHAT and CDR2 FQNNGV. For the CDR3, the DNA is TGTGCCAGCAGCTTCGCGGGGTACAATGAAAAACTGTTTTTT. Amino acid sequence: CASSFAGYNEKLFF.